Sequencing of this TCR beta chain was carried out in a study of naive and memory T cell subsets. This clonotype has a count of ten or more. As yet, its antigen is unknown. Cells stained for CD3, CD4, CD8, CD45RA and CD27 were sorted into four subsets. Two oligonucleotides, mixed equimolar, formed the beta constant-region primer covering TRBC1 and TRBC2. Nested alpha and beta constant-region primers with the SP2 primer drove four PCR rounds on ligated cDNA. From the UMI-ligation and nested PCR reads, TCRdb called clonotypes with MiXCR, one entry per CDR3 protein. The sample holds some 110,000 distinct CDR3 sequences, approximately 15% seen once. With 7 bases removed from V and 7 bases from J, the gap between germline ends came to 20 bases. The germline V gene has CDR1 SQVTM and CDR2 ANQGSEA. The CDR3 sequence is 14 residues long. Study findings and constraints: Findings for naive and memory subsets could not be checked against ground truth. Possibly reflecting memory cells re-expressing CD45RA, a few larger clonotypes occurred in naive repertoires, especially CD8. Over 95% of naive TCR sequences appeared only once after error correction, unlike memory subsets.

This rearrangement joins TRBV29-1 to TRBJ2-1; D might be TRBD2 (6 bases). The sequence was obtained from a human donor in good health. The sequenced sample consisted of naive CD8+ T cells from blood. DNA for the CDR3: TGCAGCGCCCCGGGGGTAGGCTCAAGGAATGAGCAGTTCTTC. It is translated as CSAPGVGSRNEQFF.